This is a list of T cell receptor beta chains from one sample in a study of blood T cell repertoires in COVID-19. Here immunoSEQ multiplex PCR was the method, and the copy in TCRdb shows in-frame clones only, minus some. The sample comprises around 220,000 clones, roughly 84% of which are singletons, and approximately 4% rests with the top ten. Specimen: peripheral blood. The source is a woman aged 40 to 50 with active or convalescent COVID-19. Each CDR3 is given with its conserved first and last residue. D genes are given only for firm matches. A clone size is listed for some rows: how often the clone was seen (once, few, many), or a class if it is expanded.

clone_size: .
d_call: TRBD1
v_call: TRBV2
j_call: TRBJ2-4
cdr3_nt: TGTGCCAGCAGTCTAGACAGGGGCGGGGAAAACATTCAGTACTTC
cdr3_aa: CASSLDRGGENIQYF

clone_size: .
d_call: .
v_call: TRBV30
j_call: TRBJ2-4
cdr3_nt: TGTGCCTGGAGGAACCAGCCCGGGATCATTCAGTACTTC
cdr3_aa: CAWRNQPGIIQYF

clone_size: .
d_call: .
v_call: TRBV28
j_call: TRBJ1-5
cdr3_nt: TGTGCCAGCAGTGCGCCATCCGGGGGCAATCAGCCCCAGCATTTT
cdr3_aa: CASSAPSGGNQPQHF

clone_size: .
d_call: TRBD1
v_call: TRBV27
j_call: TRBJ1-1
cdr3_nt: TGTGCCAGCAGTTTAGCAGGGGGCGTCACTGAAGCTTTCTTT
cdr3_aa: CASSLAGGVTEAFF

clone_size: once
d_call: .
v_call: TRBV16
j_call: TRBJ1-4
cdr3_nt: TGTGCCAGCAGCCGTGGTACGGGGGAGAATGAAAAACTGTTTTTT
cdr3_aa: CASSRGTGENEKLFF

clone_size: .
d_call: TRBD2
v_call: TRBV5-1
j_call: TRBJ2-5
cdr3_nt: TGCGCCAGCCCAGAGGGATCACTAGCGGGGGAAGAGACCCAGTACTTC
cdr3_aa: CASPEGSLAGEETQYF

clone_size: .
d_call: .
v_call: TRBV9
j_call: TRBJ1-6
cdr3_nt: TGTGCCAGCAGCGTAGCCCTTCAGTCCAATTCACCCCTCCACTTT
cdr3_aa: CASSVALQSNSPLHF

clone_size: .
d_call: TRBD2
v_call: TRBV5-1
j_call: TRBJ2-1
cdr3_nt: TGCGCCAGCAGCTTGGGCCCTTCTCTAGCGGGGGGGCCGAATGAGCAGTTCTTC
cdr3_aa: CASSLGPSLAGGPNEQFF

clone_size: .
d_call: TRBD1
v_call: TRBV3-1/TRBV3-2
j_call: TRBJ1-1
cdr3_nt: TGTGCCAGCAGCCCCTCCGGGACAGCCATGAACACTGAAGCTTTCTTT
cdr3_aa: CASSPSGTAMNTEAFF

clone_size: .
d_call: TRBD1
v_call: TRBV13
j_call: TRBJ1-1
cdr3_nt: TGTGCCAGCAGCTTCCTTCCAGGGACAGGGCCCGCTCGCGCTGAAGCTTTCTTT
cdr3_aa: CASSFLPGTGPARAEAFF

clone_size: few
d_call: .
v_call: TRBV30
j_call: TRBJ1-1
cdr3_nt: TGTGCCTGGAGTGCCCTCGGGGGGCGGGTTACTGAAGCTTTCTTT
cdr3_aa: CAWSALGGRVTEAFF

clone_size: .
d_call: .
v_call: TRBV2
j_call: TRBJ2-5
cdr3_nt: TGTGCCAGCAAAGAGTGGGGTCCCAGGGGAGCCCAAGAAGAGACCCAGTACTTC
cdr3_aa: CASKEWGPRGAQEETQYF

clone_size: .
d_call: TRBD1
v_call: TRBV7-6
j_call: TRBJ1-1
cdr3_nt: TGTGCCAGCAGCTCCGGGACAGGGGGCGTGGACACTGAAGCTTTCTTT
cdr3_aa: CASSSGTGGVDTEAFF